Sequencing of this TCR beta chain was carried out in a study of blood T cell repertoires in COVID-19. Study summary: Sources were T cells, B-cell-depleted T cells, or PBMCs; the material itself was cDNA or gDNA.

With respect to this clone: The sample carries other DNA sequences with the same CDR3.

The V gene end was trimmed by 0 bases and the J gene end by 7 bases; junction bases not matched to a gene: 5. Per germline, CDR1 SGHRS and CDR2 YFSETQ. The CDR3 spans 16 residues. In the original processing: Amplification from reference gene primers served as the basis for estimated nucleated cell counts. TCRdb keeps only in-frame clones here, not all; method: immunoSEQ multiplex PCR. V and J calls and clone size follow that table, whereas D and trimming were derived from the DNA. This table has 90,000 to 130,000 clones, 88% appearing once. The sample was peripheral blood. This chain links TRBV5-1 with TRBJ2-1, with TRBD2 matching 12 bases. The TCR comes from a woman in her forties or fifties with acute or convalescent COVID-19. CDR3 bases: TGCGCCAGCAGCTTGGTCCTAGCGGGAGGGAGGAATGAGCAGTTCTTC. Amino acid sequence: CASSLVLAGGRNEQFF.